This T cell receptor (beta chain) was profiled in a study of Ad26.COV2.S vaccination and SARS-CoV-2 variants. Study details: A COV1001 Ad26.COV2.S trial-arm participant provided the sample.

Produced via immunoSEQ multiplex PCR; TCRdb's table is partial and in-frame only. Of around 300,000 clones in the sample, approximately 86% were seen once. Treatment given: roughly 18 received Ad26.COV2.S at low or high dose, single or two shots; 5 received placebo; per-sample allocation not given. Collection of samples fell on day 63 after the first vaccine or placebo injection. Expressing Wuhan-strain SARS-CoV-2 spike, an Ad26 vector served as the vaccine. Germline V gives CDR1 MDHEN, CDR2 SYDVKM. Trimming left V 6 bases short and J 3 bases short, with 12 bases between. The CDR3 has 14 residues. The study's findings and limits: Breadth of non-spike TCRs did not differ between vaccinees and placebo recipients.

To note about this clone: Antigen: not known.

V gene TRBV28 combines with J gene TRBJ2-1; perhaps D is TRBD1 or TRBD2 (5 bases each). This sequence originates from a person between 18 and 60 years old who received the Ad26.COV2.S COVID-19 vaccine or a placebo. Sequencing was performed on peripheral blood, taken in a trial of Ad26.COV2.S vaccine versus placebo. Here the CDR3 DNA reads TGTGCCAGCAGCCTGGGACCCAACTACAATGAGCAGTTCTTC. This encodes CASSLGPNYNEQFF.